This TCR beta chain was captured by sequencing in a study of blood T cell repertoires in COVID-19. Across the whole study: The origin of the acute and convalescent COVID-19 samples was the United States, Italy and Spain.

Under the authors' procedure: The assay estimated nucleated cells by amplifying reference gene primers. Only in-frame clones appear in the TCRdb table, and some are missing; sequencing was by immunoSEQ multiplex PCR. For V, J and clone size, that table is used; D and trimming come from the DNA. The table shows 71,000 or so clones, with about 79% occurring only once. CDR1 and CDR2 (germline): SGHTA, FQGNSA. This CDR3 contains 15 residues. With 5 bases removed from V and 4 bases from J, the gap between germline ends came to 15 bases. This rearrangement joins TRBV7-2 to TRBJ1-5; weak D call: TRBD1 (6 bases). Sequenced input: peripheral blood. The TCR was taken from a man in his 70s with acute or convalescent COVID-19. CDR3 sequence reads: CASSPTGTYNQPQHF. DNA for the CDR3: TGTGCCAGCAGCCCTACAGGGACCTATAATCAGCCCCAGCATTTT.